This TCR beta chain is drawn from a study of OX40 agonist ivuxolimab in advanced cancers. In the case of this clone: Its target is unknown.

Overall study findings and caveats: Also present in some nonresponders was a low level of normalized T-cell clonal expansion. The CD4+ and CD8+ T cells in the blood had expanded clonally by week 6 at 0.1 to 3.0 mg/kg.

Measured with immunoSEQ multiplex PCR; TCRdb has only the in-frame clones, and not every one. In the table there are roughly 86,000 clones, approximately 90% of which are singletons. The trim removed 8 bases at V and 8 bases at J, leaving 9 bases unmatched. The CDR3 totals 13 residues. The V gene's germline CDR1 is MNHNY and CDR2 SVGAGI (reference sequence). This TCR was recovered from an adult with an advanced solid tumor such as melanoma, head and neck, liver or kidney cancer. The chain links TRBV6-6 to TRBJ2-1, with 7 bases identical to TRBD2. The material sequenced was CD4+ or CD8+ T cells sorted from blood, taken in a trial of the OX40 agonist ivuxolimab. CDR3 in DNA: TGTGCCAGCGTCCGGACTAGATCACATGAGCAGTTCTTC. Protein product: CASVRTRSHEQFF.